This T cell receptor (beta chain) derives from a study of T-cell memory formation after mild COVID-19. On this clonotype itself: Its antigen is not identified.

Study findings and constraints: Researchers report contracting CD4+ clones mostly in CM and EM, with CD8+ clones in EMRA. That cross-reactive memory joined was suggested by some responding clones appearing in pre-infection memory. Clones from the second wave (peaking day 37) had unconfirmed SARS-CoV-2 specificity.

MiXCR was run by TCRdb on the 5' RACE reads, yielding one entry per CDR3 protein. The data hold some 490,000 distinct CDR3 sequences, with around a sixth observed a single time. Source material: PBMCs or a T cell subset sorted from them (not recorded which). This clonotype was sampled from an adult woman who had mild COVID-19 (a few samples of this study predate the infection). Cell type and time point are not known.

CDR3 amino acids: CASSWTGGDNEQFF. The DNA for the CDR3 is TGTGCCAGCAGTTGGACCGGGGGGGACAATGAGCAGTTCTTC. V is TRBV27 and J is TRBJ2-1; 8 bases are a match to TRBD2. The CDR3 spans 14 residues. The trim removed 4 bases at V and 5 bases at J, leaving 4 bases unmatched. Germline V lookup: CDR1 MNHEY, CDR2 SMNVEV (reference sequence).